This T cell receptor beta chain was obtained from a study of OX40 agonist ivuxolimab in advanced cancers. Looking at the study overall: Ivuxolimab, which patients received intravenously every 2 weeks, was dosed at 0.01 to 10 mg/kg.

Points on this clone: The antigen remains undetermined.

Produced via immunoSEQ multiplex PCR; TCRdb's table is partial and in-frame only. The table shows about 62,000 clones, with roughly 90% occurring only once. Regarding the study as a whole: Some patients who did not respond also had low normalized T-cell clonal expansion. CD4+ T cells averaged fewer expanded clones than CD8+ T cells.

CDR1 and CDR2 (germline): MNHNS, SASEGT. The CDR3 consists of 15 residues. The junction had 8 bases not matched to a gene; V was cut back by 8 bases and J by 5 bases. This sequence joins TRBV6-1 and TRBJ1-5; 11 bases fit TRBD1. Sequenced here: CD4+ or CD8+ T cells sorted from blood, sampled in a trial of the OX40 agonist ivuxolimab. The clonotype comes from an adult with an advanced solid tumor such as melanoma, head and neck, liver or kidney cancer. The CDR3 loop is CASDEWTGGHQPQHF. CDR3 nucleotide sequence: TGTGCCAGCGACGAGTGGACAGGGGGCCATCAGCCCCAGCATTTT.